The rows below give T cell receptor beta chains drawn from one sample of a study of blood T cell repertoires in COVID-19. TCRdb's copy holds only in-frame clones and misses some; the assay was immunoSEQ multiplex PCR. Among approximately 390,000 clones listed, 90% were seen once. The source material was peripheral blood. These receptors originate from a man between 18 and 29 years old with active or convalescent COVID-19. CDR3s include the opening cysteine and the closing phenylalanine or tryptophan. Fields, in order: clone size, J gene, V gene, D gene, CDR3 protein, CDR3 DNA. D genes are given only for firm matches. Not all rows give a size; the values are once, few, many and, for expanded clones, a class.

clone size: -
J gene: TRBJ2-3
V gene: TRBV5-5
D gene: -
CDR3 protein: CASSLVEGGSTDTQYF
CDR3 DNA: TGTGCCAGCAGCTTGGTTGAAGGGGGTAGCACAGATACGCAGTATTTT

clone size: -
J gene: TRBJ2-7
V gene: TRBV9
D gene: -
CDR3 protein: CASSVGAGSEQYF
CDR3 DNA: TGTGCCAGCAGCGTAGGTGCGGGGTCCGAGCAGTACTTC

clone size: once
J gene: TRBJ2-1
V gene: TRBV18
D gene: -
CDR3 protein: CASSPPNSYNEQFF
CDR3 DNA: TGTGCCAGCTCACCCCCCAACAGCTACAATGAGCAGTTCTTC

clone size: few
J gene: TRBJ2-3
V gene: TRBV7-8
D gene: -
CDR3 protein: CASSLAPGSLSTDTQYF
CDR3 DNA: TGTGCCAGCAGCTTAGCGCCCGGTAGTCTTAGCACAGATACGCAGTATTTT

clone size: once
J gene: TRBJ1-2
V gene: TRBV29-1
D gene: TRBD1
CDR3 protein: CSFWTGVVYGYTF
CDR3 DNA: TGCAGCTTCTGGACAGGGGTCGTCTATGGCTACACCTTC

clone size: -
J gene: TRBJ2-5
V gene: TRBV18
D gene: -
CDR3 protein: CASSPGEDQYF
CDR3 DNA: TGTGCCAGCTCACCGGGTGAGGACCAGTACTTC

clone size: -
J gene: TRBJ1-1
V gene: TRBV9
D gene: -
CDR3 protein: CASSVSGSIRNTEAFF
CDR3 DNA: TGTGCCAGCAGCGTATCCGGGAGTATACGGAACACTGAAGCTTTCTTT

clone size: -
J gene: TRBJ1-2
V gene: TRBV12-3/TRBV12-4
D gene: TRBD1
CDR3 protein: CASKEDRDGYTF
CDR3 DNA: TGTGCCAGCAAGGAAGACAGGGATGGCTACACCTTC

clone size: -
J gene: TRBJ2-4
V gene: TRBV5-1
D gene: TRBD1
CDR3 protein: CASSLGWTGENIQYF
CDR3 DNA: TGCGCCAGCAGCCTGGGATGGACAGGGGAAAACATTCAGTACTTC

clone size: -
J gene: TRBJ2-1
V gene: TRBV30
D gene: -
CDR3 protein: CAWSPGSSYNEQFF
CDR3 DNA: TGTGCCTGGAGCCCTGGGAGCTCCTACAATGAGCAGTTCTTC

clone size: -
J gene: TRBJ2-1
V gene: TRBV7-3
D gene: -
CDR3 protein: CASTTFPGAYNEQFF
CDR3 DNA: TGTGCCAGCACCACCTTCCCGGGAGCCTACAATGAGCAGTTCTTC

clone size: -
J gene: TRBJ2-2
V gene: TRBV29-1
D gene: -
CDR3 protein: CSGGWTGELFF
CDR3 DNA: TGCAGCGGCGGGTGGACCGGGGAGCTGTTTTTT

clone size: -
J gene: TRBJ2-1
V gene: TRBV27
D gene: TRBD1
CDR3 protein: CASSRRTGGFNEQFF
CDR3 DNA: TGTGCCAGCAGTAGGCGGACAGGGGGCTTCAATGAGCAGTTCTTC

clone size: -
J gene: TRBJ2-1
V gene: TRBV3-1/TRBV3-2
D gene: -
CDR3 protein: CASTVLGADNEQFF
CDR3 DNA: TGTGCCAGCACCGTACTGGGGGCGGACAATGAGCAGTTCTTC

clone size: -
J gene: TRBJ1-1
V gene: TRBV19
D gene: -
CDR3 protein: CASIFRAGMNTEAFF
CDR3 DNA: TGTGCCAGTATCTTTAGAGCAGGGATGAACACTGAAGCTTTCTTT

clone size: -
J gene: TRBJ2-7
V gene: TRBV18
D gene: TRBD1
CDR3 protein: CASSPPMAGGNYEQYF
CDR3 DNA: TGTGCCAGCTCACCACCGATGGCAGGGGGAAACTACGAGCAGTACTTC

clone size: -
J gene: TRBJ1-6
V gene: TRBV7-2
D gene: -
CDR3 protein: CASSQGSGSSYNSPLHF
CDR3 DNA: TGTGCCAGCAGTCAGGGGTCGGGGAGCTCCTATAATTCACCCCTCCACTTT

clone size: -
J gene: TRBJ2-5
V gene: TRBV28
D gene: -
CDR3 protein: CASSLWQGGTQYF
CDR3 DNA: TGTGCCAGCAGTTTATGGCAGGGGGGGACCCAGTACTTC

clone size: -
J gene: TRBJ1-3
V gene: TRBV7-2
D gene: -
CDR3 protein: CATSAFFGGGNTIYF
CDR3 DNA: TGTGCCACCTCCGCATTCTTCGGCGGCGGAAACACCATATATTTT

clone size: -
J gene: TRBJ1-5
V gene: TRBV5-5
D gene: -
CDR3 protein: CASSLVQGNQPQHF
CDR3 DNA: TGTGCCAGCAGCTTGGTTCAGGGTAATCAGCCCCAGCATTTT

clone size: -
J gene: TRBJ2-2
V gene: TRBV19
D gene: -
CDR3 protein: CASSIGSGELFF
CDR3 DNA: TGTGCCAGTAGTATCGGGTCCGGGGAGCTGTTTTTT

clone size: -
J gene: TRBJ1-5
V gene: TRBV9
D gene: -
CDR3 protein: CASSVDSSNQPQHF
CDR3 DNA: TGTGCCAGCAGCGTAGATAGCAGCAATCAGCCCCAGCATTTT

clone size: -
J gene: TRBJ2-1
V gene: TRBV9
D gene: -
CDR3 protein: CASSVGQVEQFF
CDR3 DNA: TGTGCCAGCAGCGTAGGACAGGTCGAGCAGTTCTTC

clone size: -
J gene: TRBJ2-7
V gene: TRBV28
D gene: -
CDR3 protein: CATESGHEQYF
CDR3 DNA: TGTGCCACCGAATCAGGCCACGAGCAGTACTTC

clone size: -
J gene: TRBJ2-2
V gene: TRBV5-4
D gene: -
CDR3 protein: CASSWAAGEGGSGAGELFF
CDR3 DNA: TGTGCCAGCAGCTGGGCGGCGGGAGAGGGGGGTAGCGGCGCCGGGGAGCTGTTTTTT

clone size: once
J gene: TRBJ1-2
V gene: TRBV7-4
D gene: -
CDR3 protein: CASSLFFRGYRYGYTF
CDR3 DNA: TGTGCCAGCAGCTTATTCTTTAGGGGATATCGCTATGGCTACACCTTC

clone size: -
J gene: TRBJ2-7
V gene: TRBV19
D gene: -
CDR3 protein: CASSIPHAATYEQYF
CDR3 DNA: TGTGCCAGTAGTATCCCGCACGCGGCTACCTACGAGCAGTACTTC

clone size: -
J gene: TRBJ2-1
V gene: TRBV5-1
D gene: -
CDR3 protein: CASSTQTGTNEQFF
CDR3 DNA: TGCGCCAGCAGCACCCAAACAGGGACCAATGAGCAGTTCTTC

clone size: -
J gene: TRBJ1-1
V gene: TRBV7-6
D gene: TRBD1
CDR3 protein: CASSPGTGYDTEAFF
CDR3 DNA: TGTGCCAGCAGCCCAGGGACAGGGTACGACACTGAAGCTTTCTTT

clone size: once
J gene: TRBJ2-3
V gene: TRBV7-3
D gene: -
CDR3 protein: CASSFHPGADTQYF
CDR3 DNA: TGTGCCAGCAGCTTTCATCCAGGGGCAGATACGCAGTATTTT

clone size: -
J gene: TRBJ1-6
V gene: TRBV3-1/TRBV3-2
D gene: -
CDR3 protein: CASSQKGRSSPLHF
CDR3 DNA: TGTGCCAGCAGCCAGAAGGGGAGGAGTTCACCCCTCCACTTT

clone size: -
J gene: TRBJ1-2
V gene: TRBV19
D gene: TRBD1
CDR3 protein: CASSSDRVYGYTF
CDR3 DNA: TGTGCCAGTAGTAGCGACAGGGTCTATGGCTACACCTTC

clone size: -
J gene: TRBJ1-1
V gene: TRBV18
D gene: TRBD1
CDR3 protein: CASSPNTGGSGYTEAFF
CDR3 DNA: TGTGCCAGCTCACCGAACACAGGGGGCTCAGGGTACACTGAAGCTTTCTTT

clone size: once
J gene: TRBJ2-7
V gene: TRBV6-6
D gene: -
CDR3 protein: CASSYSGADYEQYF
CDR3 DNA: TGTGCCAGCAGTTACTCAGGGGCCGACTACGAGCAGTACTTC

clone size: -
J gene: TRBJ2-6
V gene: TRBV27
D gene: -
CDR3 protein: CASMRAGDLSGANVLTF
CDR3 DNA: TGTGCCAGCATGCGGGCAGGGGACCTCTCTGGGGCCAACGTCCTGACTTTC

clone size: -
J gene: TRBJ1-1
V gene: TRBV5-1
D gene: -
CDR3 protein: CASSLQSSNTEAFF
CDR3 DNA: TGCGCCAGCAGCTTGCAGTCCTCGAACACTGAAGCTTTCTTT

clone size: -
J gene: TRBJ1-2
V gene: TRBV5-5
D gene: TRBD1
CDR3 protein: CASSTTGQGRAF
CDR3 DNA: TGTGCCAGCAGCACCACCGGACAGGGTAGAGCCTTC

clone size: -
J gene: TRBJ2-1
V gene: TRBV30
D gene: TRBD2
CDR3 protein: CAWSAVSSGGEQFF
CDR3 DNA: TGTGCCTGGAGTGCGGTCTCTAGCGGGGGGGAGCAGTTCTTC

clone size: -
J gene: TRBJ1-4
V gene: TRBV5-1
D gene: TRBD1
CDR3 protein: CASSARQGPGEKLFF
CDR3 DNA: TGCGCCAGCAGCGCGCGACAGGGGCCAGGGGAAAAACTGTTTTTT

clone size: -
J gene: TRBJ1-5
V gene: TRBV7-3
D gene: -
CDR3 protein: CASSPGAGQPQHF
CDR3 DNA: TGTGCCAGCAGCCCAGGGGCTGGACAGCCCCAGCATTTT

clone size: -
J gene: TRBJ1-1
V gene: TRBV5-1
D gene: TRBD1
CDR3 protein: CASSSEAGGGYTEAFF
CDR3 DNA: TGCGCCAGCAGCTCAGAAGCAGGGGGCGGGTACACTGAAGCTTTCTTT

clone size: -
J gene: TRBJ2-7
V gene: TRBV6-1
D gene: -
CDR3 protein: CASSEAGYEQYF
CDR3 DNA: TGTGCCAGCAGTGAGGCAGGCTACGAGCAGTACTTC

clone size: once
J gene: TRBJ1-1
V gene: TRBV24-1
D gene: -
CDR3 protein: CATSDSGTEAFF
CDR3 DNA: TGTGCCACCAGTGATTCTGGGACAGAAGCTTTCTTT

clone size: many
J gene: TRBJ2-2
V gene: TRBV6-4
D gene: -
CDR3 protein: CASSELANGELFF
CDR3 DNA: TGTGCCAGCAGTGAACTAGCAAACGGGGAGCTGTTTTTT

clone size: -
J gene: TRBJ1-2
V gene: TRBV6-5
D gene: -
CDR3 protein: CASSPLRRTNYGYTF
CDR3 DNA: TGTGCCAGCAGCCCGCTTAGGAGAACTAACTATGGCTACACCTTC

clone size: -
J gene: TRBJ1-1
V gene: TRBV3-1/TRBV3-2
D gene: -
CDR3 protein: CASSQTVNTEAFF
CDR3 DNA: TGTGCCAGCAGCCAGACAGTGAACACTGAAGCTTTCTTT

clone size: -
J gene: TRBJ1-1
V gene: TRBV3-1/TRBV3-2
D gene: TRBD1
CDR3 protein: CASSVWGQVNTEAFF
CDR3 DNA: TGTGCCAGCAGCGTTTGGGGACAGGTGAACACTGAAGCTTTCTTT

clone size: -
J gene: TRBJ2-5
V gene: TRBV7-2
D gene: -
CDR3 protein: CASRLTNQETQYF
CDR3 DNA: TGTGCCAGCAGGCTGACTAACCAAGAGACCCAGTACTTC

clone size: -
J gene: TRBJ2-7
V gene: TRBV27
D gene: -
CDR3 protein: CASSLRQTYEQYF
CDR3 DNA: TGTGCCAGCAGTTTAAGGCAGACTTACGAGCAGTACTTC